This T cell receptor (beta chain) was recorded in a study of shared clonotypes between healthy human individuals. This table comes from immunoSEQ multiplex PCR, and its TCRdb copy is limited to in-frame clones, with some not included. The sample shows about 2.4 million clones, approximately 90% of them seen only once. This CDR3 spans 14 amino acids. The V gene end was trimmed by 4 bases and the J gene end by 7 bases; junction bases not matched to a gene: 3. From germline, CDR1 is SGHRS and CDR2 YFSETQ. The J gene is TRBJ2-7, the V gene TRBV5-1; TRBD2 matches at 15 bases. The TCR comes from a young man in good health. Specimen: naive CD4+ T cells sorted from blood. Subset in this sample: CD45RA+ positively selected. This chain's CDR3 is CASSEGLAGGEQYF. The CDR3 bases are TGCGCCAGCAGCGAGGGACTAGCGGGAGGAGAGCAGTACTTC.